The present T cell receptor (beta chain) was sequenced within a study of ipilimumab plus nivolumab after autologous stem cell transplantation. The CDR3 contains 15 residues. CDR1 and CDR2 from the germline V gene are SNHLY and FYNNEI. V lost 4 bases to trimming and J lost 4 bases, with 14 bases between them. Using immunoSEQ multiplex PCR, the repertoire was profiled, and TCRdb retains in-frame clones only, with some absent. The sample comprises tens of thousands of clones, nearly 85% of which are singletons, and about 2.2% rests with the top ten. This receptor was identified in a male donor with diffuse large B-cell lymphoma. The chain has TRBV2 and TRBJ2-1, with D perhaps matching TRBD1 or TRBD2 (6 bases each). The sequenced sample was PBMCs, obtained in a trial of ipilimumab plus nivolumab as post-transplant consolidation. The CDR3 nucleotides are TGTGCCAGCAGTGGAGGGGGGAACCGTTACAATGAGCAGTTCTTC. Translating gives CASSGGGNRYNEQFF.